This T cell receptor (beta chain) was identified in a study of shared clonotypes between healthy human individuals. CD45RA-negative memory and CD45RA+ naive subsets were split from the CD4+ cells. In the original processing: Filtering differed, since immunoSEQ gave only junction sequences and no quality scores. Method: immunoSEQ multiplex PCR; TCRdb's copy keeps in-frame clones and lacks some. The V and J calls and clone size were taken over from that table, and D and trimming were inferred from the DNA. The data contain about 2 million clones, 85% to 95% of them seen just once; the ten biggest clones take up 0.13%. CDR3 length: 11 residues. Trimming pared 7 bases from V and 10 bases from J, leaving 13 bases between. Germline lookup yields CDR1 LNHDA and CDR2 SQIVND (reference sequence).

The V call is TRBV19, the J call TRBJ1-2; no firm D call. Sequenced sample: naive CD4+ T cells sorted from blood. The subset: CD45RA+ positively selected. The sequence was obtained from a man between 18 and 29 years old in good health. The CDR3 DNA reads TGTGCCAGTATAGGGCCATGGGACTACACCTTC. Its translation: CASIGPWDYTF.